The 29 T cell receptor beta chains below all came from one sample that was sequenced in a study of blood T cell repertoires in COVID-19. Clones were read by immunoSEQ multiplex PCR, and TCRdb kept only the in-frame ones, dropping some. The sample carries tens of thousands of clones, roughly three quarters recorded once. The sample taken for sequencing was peripheral blood. These receptors all stem from an older man with COVID-19, enrolled during active disease.

This clone was counted only a few times. The chain employs TRBV7-2 and TRBJ2-7; 8 bases are shared with TRBD2. Losses at the gene ends were 5 bases for V and 3 bases for J; bases not matched to a gene: 12. The length of the CDR3 is 16 residues. Germline CDR1 is SGHTA and CDR2 is FQGNSA. The CDR3 bases are TGTGCCAGCAGCGACGGGATGATAGCGGGAAACTACGAGCAGTACTTC. Residues: CASSDGMIAGNYEQYF.

This clone was seen only a few times. The genes are TRBV5-1 and TRBJ2-7, with 9 nucleotides matching TRBD1. Germline V gene data show CDR1 as SGHRS and CDR2 as YFSETQ. V was pared by 10 bases and J by 0 bases, with 5 bases of the junction left unmatched. The CDR3 contains 13 residues. The chain's CDR3 is CASGDRASYEQYF. CDR3 nucleotide sequence: TGCGCCTCCGGGGACAGGGCCTCCTACGAGCAGTACTTC.

V gene TRBV3-1 (or the pseudogene TRBV3-2) combines with J gene TRBJ1-5; perhaps TRBD1 as D (6 bases). The CDR3 contains 14 residues. Trimming removed 1 base from V and 6 bases from J, with 10 bases in between. The germline gives CDR1 LGHDT, CDR2 YNNKEL (reference sequence). The DNA of the CDR3 is TGTGCCAGCAGCCAAGTTGGGGGCTCTCAGCCCCAGCATTTT. Encoded protein: CASSQVGGSQPQHF.

V and J are TRBV4-2 and TRBJ2-7; D is perhaps TRBD2 (5 bases). The V gene's germline CDR1 is LGHNA and CDR2 YNFKEQ. The V end was cut by 4 bases, the J end by 2 bases, with 18 bases between. The CDR3 has 16 amino acids. CDR3 bases: TGTGCCAGCAGCCCAACGACGTACGGGAAGGCCTACGAGCAGTACTTC. It yields the protein CASSPTTYGKAYEQYF.

V usage is TRBV10-1 and J usage is TRBJ1-3, with D unresolved. The CDR3 has 13 amino acids. The germline V and J ends were trimmed by 7 bases and 2 bases, with 9 bases remaining between them. Germline lookup yields CDR1 WNHNN and CDR2 SYGVQD (reference sequence). The CDR3 region has the DNA TGCGCCAGCACATCGCTAACTGGAAACACCATATATTTT. Its protein is CASTSLTGNTIYF.

The chain uses TRBV9 and TRBJ2-7; 7 positions match TRBD1. The CDR3 is 14 residues long. Germline V CDR1 and CDR2: SGDLS, YYNGEE. The J segment lost 2 bases and the V segment lost 5 bases, leaving 7 bases of the junction unmatched. CDR3 sequence (DNA): TGTGCCAGCAGTGCAGGGACAGCCCCCTACGAGCAGTACTTC. It codes for CASSAGTAPYEQYF.

CDR3 in DNA: TGTGCCAGCAACCTCCCCCTCGCGGGAGGGGGTACAGATACGCAGTATTTT. It translates to CASNLPLAGGGTDTQYF. V gene TRBV28 combines with J gene TRBJ2-3; 9 bases agree with TRBD2. The V and J ends lost 7 bases and 3 bases, in that order; junction bases with no gene match: 14. This CDR3 is built from 17 residues. CDR1 MDHEN and CDR2 SYDVKM come from the germline V gene.

This chain connects TRBV7-2 to TRBJ2-7; TRBD2 matches 13 bases. The CDR3 is 16 residues long. The V gene end was trimmed by 3 bases and the J gene end by 0 bases; junction bases not matched to a gene: 2. Germline loops: CDR1 SGHTA, CDR2 FQGNSA. The CDR3 protein is CASSLGLAGSSYEQYF. CDR3 nucleotides: TGTGCCAGCAGCTTGGGACTAGCGGGGAGCTCCTACGAGCAGTACTTC.

The chain links TRBV6-2 or TRBV6-3 to TRBJ2-7; 12 bases are shared with TRBD2. The germline V gene has CDR1 MNHEY and CDR2 SVGEGT. This CDR3 comprises 14 residues. The ends lost 5 bases at V and 5 bases at J; junction bases unmatched: 4. The CDR3 spells CASSRTSGIDEQYF. CDR3 DNA sequence: TGTGCCAGCAGTCGGACTAGCGGGATCGACGAGCAGTACTTC.

This clone was picked up a small number of times. The CDR3 region is CASSLVGGYYGYTF. The CDR3 DNA follows: TGTGCCAGCAGCTTGGTTGGGGGGTACTATGGCTACACCTTC. The J gene is TRBJ1-2, the V gene TRBV5-8, with D tentatively TRBD1 (5 bases). Trimming removed 0 bases at V and 3 bases at J, with 9 bases between. Germline V CDR1 and CDR2: SGHTS, YDEGEE. CDR3 size: 14 residues.

The chain combines TRBV3-1 (or the pseudogene TRBV3-2) with TRBJ1-5; the match to TRBD1 covers 7 bases. Germline CDR1 LGHDT, CDR2 YNNKEL (reference sequence). CDR3 length: 15 amino acids. V dropped 4 bases and J dropped 2; count of bases not matched to a gene: 5. CDR3 region: CASSPRQGGNQPQHF. The CDR3 coding sequence is TGTGCCAGCAGCCCCAGACAGGGTGGCAATCAGCCCCAGCATTTT.

The J gene is TRBJ2-3, the V gene TRBV6-2 or TRBV6-3; 8 bases match TRBD2. This CDR3 contains 14 residues. Per germline, CDR1 MNHEY and CDR2 SVGEGT. V lost 5 bases and J lost 4; bases outside the gene matches: 5. The CDR3: CASSIREGPDTQYF. The CDR3 region has the DNA TGTGCCAGCAGTATACGGGAGGGCCCAGATACGCAGTATTTT.

The gene calls are TRBV28 and TRBJ1-4, with 8 bases lining up with TRBD1. CDR3 length equals 12 residues. J gave up 14 bases and V 6 bases, and 8 bases lay outside the gene matches. Germline CDR1 MDHEN, CDR2 SYDVKM. The CDR3 sequence is CASRRQGSWLFF. As DNA, the CDR3 is TGTGCCAGCAGAAGACAGGGGAGTTGGCTGTTTTTT. The entire variable domain, with the rest obtained from reference TRBV28 and TRBJ1-4, is as follows: DVKVTQSSRYLVKRTGEKVFLECVQDMDHENMFWYRQDPGLGLRLIYFSYDVKMKEKGDIPEGYSVSREKKERFSLILESASTNQTSMYLCASRRQGSWLFFGSGTQLSVL.

The rearrangement links TRBV28 to TRBJ1-5; no firm D call. Looked up from germline, CDR1 is MDHEN and CDR2 is SYDVKM. The V end was cut by 7 bases, the J end by 5 bases, with 15 bases between. This CDR3 is built from 14 residues. The DNA of the CDR3 is TGTGCCAGCAATTGGGAGGGTGGACATCAGCCCCAGCATTTT. It specifies CASNWEGGHQPQHF.

This clone was seen a handful of times. This chain links TRBV6-4 with TRBJ2-7; 7 bases are a match to TRBD1. Germline CDR1 and CDR2: MRHNA and SNTAGT. This CDR3 has 12 amino acids. The trim removed 7 bases at V and 7 bases at J, leaving 7 bases unmatched. The CDR3 DNA sequence: TGTGCCAGCAAGGACAGGTTTAATGAGCAGTACTTC. Amino acids: CASKDRFNEQYF.

The rearrangement joins TRBV4-2 to TRBJ1-1; 10 bases match TRBD1. The CDR3 is 18 residues long. V dropped 1 base and J dropped 0; count of bases not matched to a gene: 8. Germline V gene sequence: CDR1 LGHNA, CDR2 YNFKEQ. CDR3 sequence (DNA): TGTGCCAGCAGCCAAGTACCGGGACAGGGGACGATGAACACTGAAGCTTTCTTT. This sequence encodes CASSQVPGQGTMNTEAFF.

A single count supports this clone. The chain employs TRBV25-1 and TRBJ2-7; a weak D match, TRBD2 (6 bases). The CDR3 consists of 15 residues. In germline, CDR1 is MGHDK, CDR2 SYGVNS. The ends were cut back, 3 bases at V and 0 bases at J, with 12 bases in the middle. DNA for the CDR3: TGTGCCAGCAGTGAGGAAGGGACTCGCTCCTACGAGCAGTACTTC. Amino acids: CASSEEGTRSYEQYF.

This chain links TRBV4-3 with TRBJ2-7, with 8 bases aligning to TRBD2. Germline V CDR1 and CDR2: LGHNA, YSLEER. V dropped 0 bases and J dropped 1; count of bases not matched to a gene: 8. The CDR3 contains 17 residues. CDR3 DNA: TGCGCCAGCAGCCAAGATGGGACTAGTTTAGTTTCCTACGAGCAGTACTTC. Translating it yields CASSQDGTSLVSYEQYF.

V gene TRBV6-2 or TRBV6-3 combines with J gene TRBJ2-1, with TRBD2 matching over 7 bases. The trim removed 4 bases at V and 1 base at J, leaving 4 bases unmatched. The V gene's germline CDR1 is MNHEY and CDR2 SVGEGT. The CDR3 covers 15 residues. CDR3: CASSSGGGSYNEQFF. CDR3 nucleotide sequence: TGTGCCAGCAGTTCGGGAGGAGGATCCTACAATGAGCAGTTCTTC.

The chain couples TRBV14 to TRBJ1-1, with D unresolved. The V gene's germline CDR1 is SGHDN and CDR2 FVKESK. With 2 bases removed from V and 1 base from J, the gap between germline ends came to 8 bases. The CDR3 runs 14 residues. The DNA for the CDR3 is TGTGCCAGCAGCCAACTGGGAGGGAACACTGAAGCTTTCTTT. Amino acids: CASSQLGGNTEAFF. The full variable domain, in which reference TRBV14 and TRBJ1-1 provide the parts outside the CDR3, is EAGVTQFPSHSVIEKGQTVTLRCDPISGHDNLYWYRRVMGKEIKFLLHFVKESKQDESGMPNNRFLAERTGGTYSTLKVQPAELEDSGVYFCASSQLGGNTEAFFGQGTRLTVV.

This rearrangement joins TRBV4-2 to TRBJ2-7; 9 bases agree with TRBD2. This CDR3 has 15 residues. Germline CDR1 and CDR2: LGHNA and YNFKEQ. V lost 0 bases to trimming and J lost 7 bases; unmatched junction nucleotides: 7. The CDR3 bases are TGTGCCAGCAGCCAAGAAGGGCTACTAGCGGGTGAGCAGTACTTC. Encoded protein: CASSQEGLLAGEQYF.

This rearrangement joins TRBV2 to TRBJ1-1, with no clear D. Germline V gene data show CDR1 as SNHLY and CDR2 as FYNNEI. V lost 3 bases and J lost 1, with 6 bases in between. CDR3 size: 13 residues. CDR3 amino acids: CASSDAGNTEAFF. As DNA, the CDR3 is TGTGCCAGCAGTGATGCGGGGAACACTGAAGCTTTCTTT.

V gene TRBV6-2 or TRBV6-3 combines with J gene TRBJ2-7; 10 nucleotides line up with TRBD2. The CDR3 length is 14 residues. Germline lookup yields CDR1 MNHEY and CDR2 SVGEGT. V trimming: 6 bases; J trimming: 5 bases; junction bases outside the gene matches: 7. CDR3 nucleotides: TGTGCCAGCAGCCTACAGCGGGAGGGGCACGAGCAGTACTTC. Encoded protein: CASSLQREGHEQYF.

The CDR3 DNA reads TGTGCCAGCAGCGTCATGGACAGGGAGTGGGGCATTCAGTACTTC. Translated, it gives CASSVMDREWGIQYF. The chain combines TRBV9 with TRBJ2-4, with 8 bases aligning to TRBD1. Germline V gives CDR1 SGDLS, CDR2 YYNGEE. This CDR3 comprises 15 residues. Trimming took 2 bases from V and 9 from J; bases not matched to a gene: 10.

The chain carries TRBV28 and TRBJ2-7; D gene unclear. The CDR3 extends over 12 amino acids. The V end lost 5 bases, the J end lost 3 bases, and 8 bases lay between the germline ends. In germline, CDR1 is MDHEN, CDR2 SYDVKM. CDR3 in DNA: TGTGCCAGCAGTGTGTCAGACTACGAGCAGTACTTC. The encoded protein is CASSVSDYEQYF. The full variable domain, in which reference TRBV28 and TRBJ2-7 provide the parts outside the CDR3, is DVKVTQSSRYLVKRTGEKVFLECVQDMDHENMFWYRQDPGLGLRLIYFSYDVKMKEKGDIPEGYSVSREKKERFSLILESASTNQTSMYLCASSVSDYEQYFGPGTRLTVT.

This CDR3 reads CASTNRAGVSGNTIYF. The CDR3 DNA reads as TGTGCCAGCACCAATAGGGCGGGGGTCTCTGGAAACACCATATATTTT. The chain joins TRBV28 to TRBJ1-3, with D maybe TRBD1 (5 bases). The germline V gene has CDR1 MDHEN and CDR2 SYDVKM. Trimming stripped 7 bases from V and 0 bases from J, with 16 bases between. The length of the CDR3 is 16 residues.

The chain uses TRBV4-3 and TRBJ2-1; 9 bases are shared with TRBD2. Losses at the gene ends were 5 bases for V and 6 bases for J; bases not matched to a gene: 8. Germline V gene data show CDR1 as LGHNA and CDR2 as YSLEER. This CDR3 is built from 15 residues. The CDR3 spells CASSVWREGGNEQFF. For the CDR3, the DNA is TGCGCCAGCAGCGTCTGGCGGGAGGGCGGCAATGAGCAGTTCTTC.

The chain joins TRBV25-1 to TRBJ1-6; the D gene is possibly TRBD1 (6 bases). The V gene's germline CDR1 is MGHDK and CDR2 SYGVNS. V dropped 4 bases and J dropped 10 bases, with 11 bases sitting between them. The CDR3 loop spans 13 amino acids. CDR3 coding DNA: TGTGCCAGCAGTGGGGACATTGGCTCACCCCTCCACTTT. The encoded protein is CASSGDIGSPLHF.

The chain joins TRBV5-5 to TRBJ1-2, with 10 bases aligning to TRBD1. This CDR3 is 14 amino acids long. CDR1 and CDR2 from the germline V gene are SGHKS and YYEKEE (reference sequence). Trimming took 4 bases from V and 8 from J; bases not matched to a gene: 8. CDR3 in amino acids: CASSTFRDRGGYTF. The CDR3 DNA sequence: TGTGCCAGCAGCACCTTCCGGGACAGGGGCGGCTACACCTTC. The entire variable domain, with the rest obtained from reference TRBV5-5 and TRBJ1-2, is as follows: DAGVTQSPTHLIKTRGQQVTLRCSPISGHKSVSWYQQVLGQGPQFIFQYYEKEERGRGNFPDRFSARQFPNYSSELNVNALLLGDSALYLCASSTFRDRGGYTFGSGTRLTVV.